A single sample gave rise to the 9 T cell receptor beta chains below, sequenced in a study of human T cells and chemical hapten exposure. Time point given: patch test 1, 2 weeks after DPC sensitization. The treatment denotes: therapeutic diphenylcyclopropenone sensitization with weekly scalp DPC. Each CDR3 protein is one row after TCRdb ran MiXCR on the RACE reads. The sample contains about 380,000 distinct CDR3 sequences, roughly 5% of which appear only once. This material consisted of whole blood, taken in connection with sensitization to the hapten diphenylcyclopropenone (DPC). The receptors come from a woman aged 45-59 years with alopecia areata. Some clones in this sample may be carry-over from other donors' samples.

The sample holds many counts of this clonotype. The chain links TRBV6-1 to TRBJ2-5; the D gene is possibly TRBD1 (6 bases). With 5 bases removed from V and 5 bases from J, the gap between germline ends came to 12 bases. The CDR3 sequence is 13 residues long. CDR1 is MNHNS and CDR2 is SASEGT in the germline V gene. CDR3 nucleotide sequence: TGTGCCAGCAGTACACAGGGTTGGGAGACCCAGTACTTC. Its translation: CASSTQGWETQYF.

This clonotype occurred many times. The chain joins TRBV12-3 or TRBV12-4 to TRBJ2-7; D is ambiguous. The CDR3 extends over 13 amino acids. V lost 2 bases to trimming and J lost 7 bases, with 12 bases between them. DNA for the CDR3: TGTGCCAGCAGTTTAAAGGGTACGAGTGAGCAGTACTTC. The encoded protein is CASSLKGTSEQYF.

The V and J genes are TRBV29-1 and TRBJ2-1; maybe TRBD2 (6 bases). In germline, CDR1 is SQVTM, CDR2 ANQGSEA. The V and J ends lost 7 bases and 2 bases respectively, with 15 bases between them. CDR3 size: 14 residues. CDR3: CSATTSTAYNEQFF. DNA of the CDR3: TGCAGCGCCACGACTAGTACTGCCTACAATGAGCAGTTCTTC.

The table lists this clonotype with many counts. The chain uses TRBV5-1 and TRBJ1-2, with no clear D. There are 13 residues in the CDR3. V lost 5 bases to trimming and J lost 1 base, with 9 bases between them. CDR1 is SGHRS, CDR2 YFSETQ, per germline. The CDR3 bases are TGCGCCAGCAGAGTAGGAATTAACTATGGCTACACCTTC. Its protein is CASRVGINYGYTF.

This clonotype was seen at least ten times. The junction departs from the called germline gene at one end, perhaps through a read error. The genes are TRBV5-1 and TRBJ1-1, with TRBD1 matching over 9 bases. This CDR3 spans 12 amino acids. Looked up from germline, CDR1 is SGHRS and CDR2 is YFSETQ. The CDR3 DNA follows: TGTGCCAGCAGTCTGGGACAGGGCGAAGCTTTCTTT. It translates to CASSLGQGEAFF.

This clonotype has a handful of counts. This chain uses TRBV12-5 with TRBJ1-1; the match to TRBD1 covers 9 bases. The ends lost 6 bases at V and 4 bases at J; junction bases unmatched: 6. The CDR3 totals 14 residues. Germline-derived CDR1 and CDR2 are LGHNT and FRNRAP. The CDR3 loop reads CASGPGTGSTEAFF. As DNA, the CDR3 is TGTGCTAGTGGCCCCGGGACAGGGTCCACTGAAGCTTTCTTT.

This clonotype was observed at least ten times. This chain's CDR3 is CATIAGGRNEQYF. The DNA for the CDR3 is TGTGCCACCATAGCGGGAGGAAGGAACGAGCAGTACTTC. This chain joins TRBV7-9 and TRBJ2-7; 10 bases line up with TRBD2. V was clipped by 10 bases and J by 5 bases; unmatched bases: 8. Germline loops: CDR1 SEHNR, CDR2 FQNEAQ (reference sequence). This CDR3 has 13 amino acids. Supplemented by reference TRBV7-9 and TRBJ2-7, the full variable domain reads DTGVSQNPRHKITKRGQNVTFRCDPISEHNRLYWYRQTLGQGPEFLTYFQNEAQLEKSRLLSDRFSAERPKGSFSTLEIQRTEQGDSAMYLCATIAGGRNEQYFGPGTRLTVT.

The V and J genes are TRBV12-3 or TRBV12-4 and TRBJ1-4, with D maybe TRBD1 (5 bases). This CDR3 spans 14 amino acids. V gave up 8 bases and J gave up 0 bases, with 10 bases separating them. Here the CDR3 DNA reads TGTGCCAGCGGGGGGGGTGCAACTAATGAAAAACTGTTTTTT. The encoded protein is CASGGGATNEKLFF.

This chain uses TRBV27 with TRBJ1-6; no reliable D call. The CDR3 covers 15 residues. The V end lost 5 bases, the J end lost 0 bases, and 8 bases lay between the germline ends. Germline V gene lookup returns CDR1 MNHEY and CDR2 SMNVEV (reference sequence). CDR3 in amino acids: CASSIQNSYNSPLHF. In nucleotides, the CDR3 is TGTGCCAGCAGTATCCAAAACTCCTATAATTCACCCCTCCACTTT.